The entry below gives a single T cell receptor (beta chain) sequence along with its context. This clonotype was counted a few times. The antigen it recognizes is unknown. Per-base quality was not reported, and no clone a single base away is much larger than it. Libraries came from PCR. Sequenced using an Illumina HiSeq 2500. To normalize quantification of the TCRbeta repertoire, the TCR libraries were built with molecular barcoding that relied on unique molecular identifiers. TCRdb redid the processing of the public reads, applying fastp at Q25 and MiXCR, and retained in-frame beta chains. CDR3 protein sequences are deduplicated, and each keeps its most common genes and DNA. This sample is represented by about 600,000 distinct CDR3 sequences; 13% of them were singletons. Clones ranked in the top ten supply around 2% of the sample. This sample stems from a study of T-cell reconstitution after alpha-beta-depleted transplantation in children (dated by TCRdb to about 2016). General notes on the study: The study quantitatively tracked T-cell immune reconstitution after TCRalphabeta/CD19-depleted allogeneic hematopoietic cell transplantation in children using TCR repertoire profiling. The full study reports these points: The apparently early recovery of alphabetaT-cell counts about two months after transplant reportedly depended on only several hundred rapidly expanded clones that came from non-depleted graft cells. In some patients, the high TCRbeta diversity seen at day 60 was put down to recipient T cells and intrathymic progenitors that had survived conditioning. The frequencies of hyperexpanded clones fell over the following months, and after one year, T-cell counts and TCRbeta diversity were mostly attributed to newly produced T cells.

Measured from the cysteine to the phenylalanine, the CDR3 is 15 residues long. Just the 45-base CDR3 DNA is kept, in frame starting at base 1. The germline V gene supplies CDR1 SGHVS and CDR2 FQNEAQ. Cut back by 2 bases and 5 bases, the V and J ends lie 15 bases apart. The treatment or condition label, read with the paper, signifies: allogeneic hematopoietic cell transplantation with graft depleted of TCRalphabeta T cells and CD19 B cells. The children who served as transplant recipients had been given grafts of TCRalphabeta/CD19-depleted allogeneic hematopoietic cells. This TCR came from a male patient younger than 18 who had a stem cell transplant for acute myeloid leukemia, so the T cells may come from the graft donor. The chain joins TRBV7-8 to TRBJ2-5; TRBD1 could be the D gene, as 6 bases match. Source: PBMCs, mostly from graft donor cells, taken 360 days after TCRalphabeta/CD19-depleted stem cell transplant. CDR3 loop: CASSLNLQGGETQYF. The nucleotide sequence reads TGTGCCAGCAGCTTAAATCTACAGGGTGGGGAGACCCAGTACTTC.